This TCR beta chain stems from a study of human T cells and chemical hapten exposure (dated by TCRdb to 2020 to 2022). General notes on the study: For sensitization, 2% DPC in acetone was applied to a 2 cm by 2 cm area of upper inner arm skin. Throughout the study period of 20 to 25 weeks, patients also received therapeutic DPC doses to the scalp every week. Patch testing was done on the upper back using Finn chambers containing 0.01% DPC, and results were scored after 6 days according to International Contact Dermatitis Research Group standards. The patient cohort, mostly female, included alopecia areata with under or over 50% scalp involvement, alopecia totalis and alopecia universalis. Libraries were pooled for sequencing, and per-sample TCR yields varied mainly because of small differences in library volumes within the pool. The study tracked peripheral blood TCR repertoire changes in vivo during primary and secondary sensitization to the hapten diphenylcyclopropenone (DPC) in alopecia patients. Blood was sampled from patients pre-sensitization (week 0) and at 2, 6 and about 24 weeks after DPC sensitization. Under 30 alopecia patients gave blood for TCR sequencing at one to four time points (pre-sensitization, 2, 6 and 24 weeks).

Explained via the paper, the time point label denotes: pre-sensitization, week 0. The sample's treatment or condition, from its label and the paper: therapeutic diphenylcyclopropenone sensitization with weekly scalp DPC. At each patch-test visit, blood was drawn before the patch test was applied. Patients were considered eligible if aged 18 to 70, diagnosed with alopecia and deemed suitable for DPC therapy, and patients were excluded if pregnant. Total RNA was extracted from unfractionated whole blood that had been collected in Tempus Blood RNA tubes. This clonotype showed up just a few times. Its cognate antigen has yet to be identified. No qualities accompany the bases; no much larger clone lies one base away. Libraries were built with RACE. The sequencer listed for this sample is NextSeq 500. During library preparation, unique molecular identifiers were attached to individual cDNA molecules so that TCRs could be counted quantitatively and reproducibly. Both TCR alpha and TCR beta chains were sequenced from each blood RNA sample. Processing in the source paper ran as follows. Samples had a median of approximately 93,000 TCRs, with a range from about 23,224 to 750,000. The Decombinator software suite was used to annotate V, J and CDR3 in the TCR reads. For PS versus PT1 abundance plots, all samples were subsampled to the same number of TCRs (28,000). Expanded TCRs were defined as absent before sensitization and observed at least eight times at the 2-week time point. TCRdb reprocessing: public reads trimmed at Q25 with fastp, clones called with MiXCR, in-frame beta chains kept. Under each unique CDR3 protein, matching rows form one entry showing the most common genes and DNA. The V and J calls here are based on TCRdb, not the publication. The sample table contains over 85,000 distinct CDR3 sequences; only one count was recorded for 11% of them. About 3% of the sample goes to the ten largest clones.

Findings and caveats that apply to the study as a whole: Because every patient had alopecia, a presumed autoimmune disease, the patients' immune response might differ from that of healthy individuals. After repeated subsampling, the strength of the expansion versus patch-test correlation and the threshold at which it became significant changed. A positive correlation was found between the number of PT1 expanded TCRs and patch test score, with significance reached at thresholds 8, 16 and 32 but not 4. DPC sensitization did not change the number of TCRs with a frequency above 1 in 1000, and there was no evidence of changes in global repertoire structure. Significantly more large CDR3 similarity clusters were formed by expanded TCRs than by pre-sensitization or healthy control sets, consistent with antigen-driven responses.

The source of this sequence is a woman aged 60 to 75 with alopecia areata. Some clones in this sample may be carry-over from other donors' samples. The material was whole blood, obtained in connection with sensitization to the hapten diphenylcyclopropenone (DPC).

The CDR3 in this case is CASSPHTDFGDEQFF. The DNA sequence is as follows: TGTGCCAGCAGCCCGCACACCGACTTTGGTGATGAGCAGTTCTTC. The rearranged chain carries TRBV7-2 and TRBJ2-1; no D segment can be confidently identified. The germline V gene sets CDR1 to SGHTA and CDR2 to FQGNSA. V and J lose 5 bases and 8 bases, and a span of 19 bases separates them. From the cysteine up to the phenylalanine, the CDR3 has a length of 15 residues. The only DNA kept is the CDR3, 45 bases in frame from the first base.